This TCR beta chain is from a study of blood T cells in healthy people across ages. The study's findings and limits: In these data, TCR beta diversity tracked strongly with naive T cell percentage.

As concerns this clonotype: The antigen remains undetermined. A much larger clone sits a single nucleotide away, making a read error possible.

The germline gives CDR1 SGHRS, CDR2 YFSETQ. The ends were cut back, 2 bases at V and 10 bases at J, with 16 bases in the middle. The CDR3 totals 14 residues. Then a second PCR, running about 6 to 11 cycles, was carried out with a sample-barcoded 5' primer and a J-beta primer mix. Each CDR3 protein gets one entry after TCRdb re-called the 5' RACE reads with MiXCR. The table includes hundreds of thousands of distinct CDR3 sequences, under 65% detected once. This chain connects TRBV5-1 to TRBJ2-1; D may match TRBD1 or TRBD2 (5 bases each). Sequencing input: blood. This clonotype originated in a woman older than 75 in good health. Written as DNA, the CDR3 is TGCGCCAGCAGCTTCGTTAGGGGCGACTACGAGCAGTTCTTC. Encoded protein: CASSFVRGDYEQFF.